Below are 30 T cell receptor beta chains sequenced from a single sample in a study of spatial heterogeneity in lung cancer. Study conclusions and caveats: Within tumors, counts of expanded alpha and beta TCRs tracked tumor mutation counts.

These receptors are not linked to any known antigen. TCRdb independently ran MiXCR on the 5' RACE reads; one entry per CDR3 protein. The data hold 800 to 1,000 distinct CDR3 sequences, with more than 35% observed a single time. Time point given: sample taken at primary tumor resection. Source: lung tumor tissue, taken at surgery. The receptors derive from a female donor with early-stage non-small cell lung cancer.

This clonotype qualifies as large. The chain recombines TRBV20-1 with TRBJ2-5; weak D call: TRBD2 (6 bases). Trimming took 1 base from V and 5 from J, leaving 17 bases between them. CDR1 is DFQATT, CDR2 SNEGSKA, per germline (reference sequence). CDR3 length: 15 residues. CDR3 DNA sequence: TGCAGTGCTAGAGGCTCCAGCGGAGGGCGGGAGACCCAGTACTTC. It specifies CSARGSSGGRETQYF.

A note on this clonotype: One junction end does not reproduce the germline sequence, and a read error may be involved. The chain recombines TRBV5-1 with TRBJ2-1; the match to TRBD1 covers 8 bases. This CDR3 comprises 17 residues. Germline V gene data show CDR1 as SGHRS and CDR2 as YFSETQ. In DNA, the CDR3 is TGCGCCAGCAGCTTGGGACCAGGGGGCGCTAGCGACAACGAGCAGTTCTTC. This codes for CASSLGPGGASDNEQFF.

The DNA for the CDR3 is TGCAGCGCTACTGAGGACCTCACAGATACGCAGTATTTT. Protein product: CSATEDLTDTQYF. V usage is TRBV29-1 and J usage is TRBJ2-3; unclear D gene. The germline V gene has CDR1 SQVTM and CDR2 ANQGSEA. Trimming took off 7 bases at V and 2 bases at J, with 13 bases between the two ends. CDR3 length equals 13 residues.

The chain links TRBV12-3 or TRBV12-4 to TRBJ2-7, with D uncertain. The ends were cut back, 6 bases at V and 6 bases at J, with 9 bases in the middle. CDR3 length: 11 amino acids. CDR3 sequence (DNA): TGTGCCAGCAGCCGCCTAAGCGAGCAGTACTTC. Translating gives CASSRLSEQYF.

This clonotype is classed as medium-sized (0.01 to 0.1%). The gene calls are TRBV21-1 and TRBJ2-1; TRBD2 is the table's D call, not checked against the DNA. TRBV21-1 is termed a pseudogene. There are 17 residues in the CDR3. In nucleotides, the CDR3 is TGTGCCAGCAGCACCAGGGATCCTAGCGGAGAGTACAATGAGCAGTTCTTC. Its protein is CASSTRDPSGEYNEQFF.

The rearrangement uses TRBV6-5 and TRBJ1-1, with D possibly being TRBD1 (6 bases). CDR1 MNHEY and CDR2 SVGAGI come from the germline V gene. V gave up 6 bases and J gave up 6 bases, with 17 bases separating them. This CDR3 comprises 14 residues. CDR3 sequence reads: CASSQRGRGAEAFF. The DNA of the CDR3 is TGTGCCAGCAGCCAGAGGGGCAGGGGCGCTGAAGCTTTCTTT.

The chain links TRBV6-2 or TRBV6-3 to TRBJ2-7; D possibly corresponds to TRBD2 (5 bases). The CDR3 runs to 13 residues. V lost 8 bases and J lost 1, with 12 bases in between. Germline V gives CDR1 MNHEY, CDR2 SVGEGT. This chain's CDR3 is CASGLSWSYEQYF. CDR3 DNA: TGTGCCAGCGGACTTTCTTGGTCCTACGAGCAGTACTTC.

This clonotype qualifies as medium-sized. The genes are TRBV11-2 and TRBJ2-5; TRBD2 aligns across 8 bases. This CDR3 has 15 residues. The V segment lost 4 bases and the J segment 6 bases; nucleotides outside the gene matches: 10. The germline V gene has CDR1 SGHAT and CDR2 FQNNGV. The CDR3 here is CASSSRTSSVQTQYF. Written as DNA, the CDR3 is TGTGCCAGCAGCTCCCGGACTAGCAGTGTTCAGACCCAGTACTTC.

The genes are TRBV10-2 and TRBJ2-2; 7 positions agree with TRBD1. Per germline, CDR1 WSHSY and CDR2 SAAADI. V lost 2 bases and J lost 0; bases outside the gene matches: 6. The CDR3 covers 17 residues. CDR3 loop: CASSETDRASNTGELFF. Written as DNA, the CDR3 is TGCGCCAGCAGTGAGACCGACAGGGCCTCGAACACCGGGGAGCTGTTTTTT.

The J gene is TRBJ1-5, the V gene TRBV2, with D tentatively TRBD1 (5 bases). V lost 7 bases to trimming and J lost 0 bases, with 10 bases between them. Germline CDR1 SNHLY, CDR2 FYNNEI. The CDR3 contains 14 residues. The CDR3 region is CASTGASSNQPQHF. The CDR3, as DNA: TGTGCCAGCACCGGGGCATCTAGCAATCAGCCCCAGCATTTT.

This clonotype was seen once. The V and J genes are TRBV6-2 or TRBV6-3 and TRBJ2-3; 9 nucleotides line up with TRBD2. Germline V gene sequence: CDR1 MNHEY, CDR2 SVGEGT. This CDR3 has 16 residues. Trimming at V came to 2 bases and at J to 1 base, leaving 4 bases not matched to a gene. This CDR3 is CASSYATSGGTDTQYF. The DNA of the CDR3 is TGTGCCAGCAGTTACGCGACTAGCGGTGGCACAGATACGCAGTATTTT.

The chain employs TRBV6-6 and TRBJ2-5, with D possibly matching TRBD1 (6 bases). V lost 6 bases and J 1 base, leaving 12 bases between the germline ends. CDR3 length: 14 amino acids. Germline CDR1 is MNHNY and CDR2 is SVGAGI (reference sequence). CDR3 coding DNA: TGTGCCAGCAGCCACAGGGATCTCCAAGAGACCCAGTACTTC. It translates to CASSHRDLQETQYF.

The J gene is TRBJ2-5, the V gene TRBV7-6, with 7 bases lining up with TRBD1. The CDR3 has 18 residues. Per the germline V gene, CDR1 is SGHVS and CDR2 is FNYEAQ. V lost 2 bases, J lost 2 bases, and 14 bases stayed unmatched. The CDR3 sequence: CASSLWTSTGQWQETQYF. The DNA of the CDR3 is TGTGCCAGCAGCTTATGGACTTCGACAGGGCAGTGGCAAGAGACCCAGTACTTC.

By frequency in the sample, this clonotype is large. This CDR3 is CASSQVGVRMAPLHF. In nucleotides, the CDR3 is TGCGCCAGCAGCCAAGTGGGGGTACGCATGGCACCCCTCCACTTT. The rearrangement uses TRBV4-1 and TRBJ1-6; a weak D match, TRBD1 (5 bases). Germline V gene lookup returns CDR1 MGHRA and CDR2 YSYEKL. CDR3 size: 15 residues. Trimming left V 1 base short and J 11 bases short, with 15 bases between.

This rearrangement joins TRBV18 to TRBJ2-2, with D unresolved. The CDR3 is 14 amino acids. Germline lookup yields CDR1 KGHSH and CDR2 LQKENI. V was shortened by 0 bases and J by 5 bases, with 7 bases between the two germline ends. The CDR3 DNA reads TGTGCCAGCTCACCACCGACTGCAACCGGGGAGCTGTTTTTT. Amino acid sequence: CASSPPTATGELFF.

The J gene is TRBJ2-5, the V gene TRBV15; 7 bases fit TRBD2. The length of the CDR3 is 13 residues. V dropped 2 bases and J dropped 4; count of bases not matched to a gene: 1. Germline V CDR1 and CDR2: LNHNV, YYDKDF (reference sequence). In nucleotides, the CDR3 is TGTGCCACCAGCAGAATAGCGGGAGAGACCCAGTACTTC. Translation: CATSRIAGETQYF.

This chain connects TRBV20-1 to TRBJ2-3; 10 nucleotides line up with TRBD1. The V gene's germline CDR1 is DFQATT and CDR2 SNEGSKA (reference sequence). V lost 5 bases, J lost 1 base, and 3 bases stayed unmatched. The CDR3 has 14 amino acids. Here the CDR3 DNA reads TGCAGTGCTGCCGGGACAGGGGGCACAGATACGCAGTATTTT. Amino acids: CSAAGTGGTDTQYF.

The rearrangement uses TRBV20-1 and TRBJ2-3; TRBD2 is a possible D gene (6 bases). V lost 5 bases and J lost 0, with 15 bases in between. Germline lookup yields CDR1 DFQATT and CDR2 SNEGSKA (reference sequence). The CDR3 runs 15 residues. In DNA, the CDR3 is TGCAGTGCTTCCCTAGGCGGGGCTAGCACAGATACGCAGTATTTT. Translation: CSASLGGASTDTQYF.

This clonotype counts as large (0.1 to 1%). This chain uses TRBV27 with TRBJ1-1, with D possibly being TRBD1 (6 bases). The V gene's germline CDR1 is MNHEY and CDR2 SMNVEV (reference sequence). Trimming removed 7 bases from V and 2 bases from J, with 11 bases in between. The CDR3 runs to 13 residues. The CDR3 protein is CASKLGANTEAFF. The CDR3 region has the DNA TGTGCCAGCAAGTTGGGGGCCAACACTGAAGCTTTCTTT.

This clonotype has a handful of counts. The V gene is TRBV4-1, the J gene TRBJ2-1, with a tentative D call TRBD2 (6 bases). The CDR3 spans 16 residues. Germline V CDR1 and CDR2: MGHRA, YSYEKL. V dropped 3 bases and J dropped 4 bases, with 16 bases sitting between them. The CDR3: CASSHTQEGSYNEQFF. CDR3 sequence (DNA): TGCGCCAGCAGCCACACTCAGGAGGGGTCGTACAATGAGCAGTTCTTC.

This clonotype rates as large. The chain is built from TRBV2 and TRBJ2-1; TRBD2 is a possible D gene (6 bases). CDR3 length: 16 residues. Trimming removed 7 bases from V and 4 bases from J, with 20 bases in between. In germline, CDR1 is SNHLY, CDR2 FYNNEI. CDR3 DNA: TGTGCCAGCATGGCGGGGCTTACCCGAGAGTACAATGAGCAGTTCTTC. Its protein is CASMAGLTREYNEQFF. Variable domain in full (rest from reference TRBV2 and TRBJ2-1): EPEVTQTPSHQVTQMGQEVILRCVPISNHLYFYWYRQILGQKVEFLVSFYNNEISEKSEIFDDQFSVERPDGSNFTLKIRSTKLEDSAMYFCASMAGLTREYNEQFFGPGTRLTVL.

This clonotype is termed large (0.1 to 1%). CDR3 sequence: CASSYGQGYQPQHF. CDR3 in DNA: TGTGCCAGCAGCTACGGACAGGGTTATCAGCCCCAGCATTTT. The V gene is TRBV5-6, the J gene TRBJ1-5; 8 nucleotides agree with TRBD1. V lost 3 bases and J lost 5; bases outside the gene matches: 4. The length of the CDR3 is 14 residues. CDR1 and CDR2 (germline): SGHDT, YYEEEE.

J is TRBJ2-1 and V is TRBV20-1; D is uncertain. The CDR3 is made up of 11 amino acids. Germline CDR1 and CDR2: DFQATT and SNEGSKA (reference sequence). V lost 5 bases and J lost 4, with 6 bases in between. CDR3 in amino acids: CSAGRYNEQFF. For the CDR3, the DNA is TGCAGTGCTGGCCGGTACAATGAGCAGTTCTTC.

This clonotype is large (0.1 to 1%) in the sample. The V gene is TRBV5-5, the J gene TRBJ1-5; tentative D call: TRBD1 (5 bases). Germline CDR1 is SGHKS and CDR2 is YYEKEE (reference sequence). Trimming removed 1 base from V and 1 base from J, with 12 bases in between. The CDR3 covers 16 residues. CDR3 sequence reads: CASSLRGGESNQPQHF. In DNA form, the CDR3 reads TGTGCCAGCAGCTTGCGGGGCGGTGAAAGCAATCAGCCCCAGCATTTT.

The V call is TRBV5-4, the J call TRBJ2-1, with a tentative D call TRBD1 (5 bases). Germline V lookup: CDR1 SGHNT, CDR2 YYREEE (reference sequence). V lost 2 bases and J 7 bases, leaving 10 bases between the germline ends. The CDR3 extends over 13 amino acids. CDR3 in amino acids: CASSLGAGNEQFF. CDR3 coding DNA: TGTGCCAGCAGCTTAGGGGCCGGGAATGAGCAGTTCTTC.

The chain uses TRBV3-1 and TRBJ2-7; 7 bases are a match to TRBD1. The germline CDR1 and CDR2 sequences are LGHDT and YNNKEL (reference sequence). CDR3 length: 14 amino acids. V dropped 2 bases and J dropped 2; count of bases not matched to a gene: 3. CDR3 coding DNA: TGTGCCAGCAGCCAACAGGGGACAGCCTACGAGCAGTACTTC. Translation: CASSQQGTAYEQYF.

This clonotype is labeled as medium-sized. The V call is TRBV7-9, the J call TRBJ2-5; a weak D match, TRBD2 (6 bases). The V gene lost 5 bases and the J gene lost 5 bases, with 15 bases spanning the gap. The V gene's germline CDR1 is SEHNR and CDR2 FQNEAQ (reference sequence). This CDR3 has 14 residues. CDR3 residues: CASSRWDRGETQYF. Here the CDR3 DNA reads TGTGCCAGCAGCCGTTGGGACCGGGGGGAGACCCAGTACTTC.

This clonotype turned up a few times. This CDR3 is CASSPRPRGELFF. For the CDR3, the DNA is TGTGCCAGCAGCCCGAGACCGCGAGGGGAGCTGTTTTTT. V usage is TRBV7-2 and J usage is TRBJ2-2; D unresolved. From germline, CDR1 is SGHTA and CDR2 FQGNSA. The V end was cut by 5 bases, the J end by 8 bases, with 12 bases between. The CDR3 spans 13 residues.

The chain links TRBV5-6 to TRBJ1-6, with TRBD1 matching 7 bases. CDR3 length: 15 residues. Trimming took 0 bases from V and 8 from J; bases not matched to a gene: 5. CDR1 is SGHDT, CDR2 YYEEEE, per germline. The CDR3 DNA reads TGTGCCAGCAGCTTGGGAGGTACAGGGGATTCACCCCTCCACTTT. Translated, it gives CASSLGGTGDSPLHF.

V usage is TRBV15 and J usage is TRBJ1-2; D gene ambiguous. With 0 bases removed from V and 8 bases from J, the gap between germline ends came to 16 bases. There are 15 residues in the CDR3. Looked up from germline, CDR1 is LNHNV and CDR2 is YYDKDF (reference sequence). The CDR3 reads CATSRDLAVPSGYTF. The CDR3 region has the DNA TGTGCCACCAGCAGAGATCTAGCAGTCCCCTCCGGCTACACCTTC.